The 19 T cell receptor beta chains in this list originate from one sample, sequenced in a study of CD8 T cells in ankylosing spondylitis. TCRdb called the 5' RACE reads again in MiXCR, with one record for every CDR3 protein. The profile covers approximately 220,000 distinct CDR3 sequences, with roughly 26% appearing a single time and approximately 6.6% taken by the ten largest. Sequencing used blood, either unsorted or a sorted T cell fraction (not recorded which). These receptors were obtained from a male donor with ankylosing spondylitis or in good health (not recorded which).

Ten or more counts support this clonotype. The V gene is TRBV27, the J gene TRBJ2-3, with D perhaps matching TRBD1 (6 bases). Trimming stripped 5 bases from V and 2 bases from J, with 14 bases between. The CDR3 has 15 residues. Germline CDR1 is MNHEY and CDR2 is SMNVEV (reference sequence). CDR3 residues: CASSTPRDNTDTQYF. For the CDR3, the DNA is TGTGCCAGCAGTACGCCCCGGGACAACACAGATACGCAGTATTTT.

This clonotype has a count of ten or more. This chain uses TRBV20-1 with TRBJ1-6, with 7 bases fitting TRBD1. CDR3 length equals 16 residues. V lost 3 bases, J lost 4 bases, and 9 bases stayed unmatched. CDR1 is DFQATT, CDR2 SNEGSKA, per germline (reference sequence). This CDR3 is CSASPARQGYNSPLHF. In nucleotides, the CDR3 is TGCAGTGCTAGTCCCGCCCGACAGGGTTATAATTCACCCCTCCACTTT.

The chain carries TRBV27 and TRBJ2-7; 12 positions agree with TRBD2. This CDR3 contains 17 residues. Losses at the gene ends were 2 bases for V and 2 bases for J; bases not matched to a gene: 7. CDR1 is MNHEY, CDR2 SMNVEV, per germline (reference sequence). The DNA for the CDR3 is TGTGCCAGCAGTTTAAGACTAGCGGGAGTTAAGACCTACGAGCAGTACTTC. This sequence encodes CASSLRLAGVKTYEQYF.

The chain employs TRBV20-1 and TRBJ2-7; 10 nucleotides agree with TRBD2. J was trimmed by 7 bases and V by 6 bases; bases with no gene match: 12. This CDR3 contains 14 residues. Germline CDR1 is DFQATT and CDR2 is SNEGSKA (reference sequence). CDR3 residues: CSASRGLAFGEQYF. CDR3 coding DNA: TGCAGTGCAAGTAGGGGACTAGCGTTTGGTGAGCAGTACTTC.

This clonotype was observed many times. This chain links TRBV27 with TRBJ2-2; TRBD2 matches at 11 bases. V lost 3 bases, J lost 1 base, and 4 bases stayed unmatched. The CDR3 totals 17 residues. Germline V lookup: CDR1 MNHEY, CDR2 SMNVEV (reference sequence). The CDR3 sequence is CASSFLGLAGNTGELFF. The CDR3 DNA reads TGTGCCAGCAGTTTCCTCGGACTAGCGGGGAACACCGGGGAGCTGTTTTTT.

CDR3 bases: TGTGCCAGCAGTCCCCGTCCGGGGTCCTACGAGCAGTACTTC. The encoded protein is CASSPRPGSYEQYF. This chain connects TRBV27 to TRBJ2-7; tentative D call: TRBD2 (5 bases). Looked up from germline, CDR1 is MNHEY and CDR2 is SMNVEV (reference sequence). Deletions cut 5 bases from V and 1 base from J, with 12 bases between. The CDR3 is 14 residues long.

In this sample, this clonotype turned up a few times. The CDR3 is CASSLGPSGLASNTGELFF. CDR3 in DNA: TGTGCCAGCAGTTTAGGGCCCTCGGGACTAGCTTCGAACACCGGGGAGCTGTTTTTT. This chain joins TRBV12-3 or TRBV12-4 and TRBJ2-2, with 9 bases that match TRBD2. The CDR3 is made up of 19 amino acids. Trimming at V came to 1 base and at J to 0 bases, leaving 9 bases not matched to a gene.

The chain joins TRBV24-1 to TRBJ2-3; 8 nucleotides align to TRBD2. Trimming cost V 3 bases and J 0 bases; bases outside gene matches: 4. From germline, CDR1 is KGHDR and CDR2 SFDVKD. This CDR3 region has 16 residues. DNA for the CDR3: TGTGCCACCAGTGATCCGACTAGCGCGAGCACAGATACGCAGTATTTT. Its translation is CATSDPTSASTDTQYF.

The gene calls are TRBV18 and TRBJ1-5; 7 bases agree with TRBD1. Per the germline V gene, CDR1 is KGHSH and CDR2 is LQKENI. V lost 4 bases and J lost 0; bases outside the gene matches: 3. The CDR3 has 15 amino acids. Here the CDR3 reads CASSRGTASNQPQHF. CDR3 sequence (DNA): TGTGCCAGCTCACGGGGGACAGCTAGCAATCAGCCCCAGCATTTT. Looking up the rest from reference TRBV18 and TRBJ1-5 gives the full variable domain: NAGVMQNPRHLVRRRGQEARLRCSPMKGHSHVYWYRQLPEEGLKFMVYLQKENIIDESGMPKERFSAEFPKEGPSILRIQQVVRGDSAAYFCASSRGTASNQPQHFGDGTRLSIL.

This clonotype showed up many times. One end of the junction does not line up with germline, which may come from a read error. The chain recombines TRBV3-1 with TRBJ1-6, with D uncertain. Germline V gene data show CDR1 as LGHDT and CDR2 as YNNKEL (reference sequence). The CDR3 spans 16 residues. In DNA form, the CDR3 reads TGTGCCAGCAGACAAGGGTCGGTCCTTGATAATTCACCCCTCCACTTT. This sequence encodes CASRQGSVLDNSPLHF.

The chain links TRBV5-1 to TRBJ2-5, with D perhaps assigned TRBD1 or TRBD2 (6 bases each). V was pared by 3 bases and J by 4 bases, with 13 bases between. This CDR3 has 14 amino acids. CDR1 is SGHRS, CDR2 YFSETQ, per germline. CDR3 loop: CASSWRDIGETQYF. Written as DNA, the CDR3 is TGCGCCAGCAGCTGGAGGGACATTGGAGAGACCCAGTACTTC.

This chain links TRBV7-2 with TRBJ1-2; D is unresolved. V was clipped by 0 bases and J by 3 bases, with 8 bases between them. This CDR3 region has 14 residues. Germline CDR1 reads SGHTA; CDR2 reads FQGNSA. The CDR3 reads CASSLAPFDYGYTF. Here the CDR3 DNA reads TGTGCCAGCAGCTTAGCCCCCTTCGACTATGGCTACACCTTC.

V is TRBV20-1 and J is TRBJ1-5; tentative D call: TRBD1 (6 bases). Trimming removed 6 bases at V and 7 bases at J, with 22 bases between. Germline CDR1 DFQATT, CDR2 SNEGSKA (reference sequence). The CDR3 loop spans 15 amino acids. CDR3 DNA: TGCAGTGCAGCCGGGACACTCCTCAAGGGACAGCCCCAGCATTTT. Residues: CSAAGTLLKGQPQHF.

This clonotype was observed once. The V and J genes are TRBV29-1 and TRBJ2-7; D is uncertain. CDR3 length equals 14 residues. Germline V gene sequence: CDR1 SQVTM, CDR2 ANQGSEA. V lost 2 bases to trimming and J lost 1 base, with 12 bases between them. The CDR3 protein is CSVEKGRNSYEQYF. CDR3 in DNA: TGCAGCGTTGAAAAGGGAAGGAATTCCTACGAGCAGTACTTC.

This clonotype has just a few counts. The chain combines TRBV20-1 with TRBJ1-5; D is uncertain. The CDR3 is made up of 13 amino acids. V gave up 6 bases and J gave up 4 bases, with 13 bases separating them. Germline CDR1 reads DFQATT; CDR2 reads SNEGSKA (reference sequence). The CDR3 DNA reads as TGCAGTGCATCGGACGATGGGAATCAGCCCCAGCATTTT. Translation gives CSASDDGNQPQHF.

The chain links TRBV5-6 to TRBJ2-7, with a weak D call TRBD2 (6 bases). With 4 bases removed from V and 4 bases from J, the gap between germline ends came to 24 bases. The CDR3 is 17 residues long. Germline CDR1 SGHDT, CDR2 YYEEEE. The CDR3 protein is CASSLTWRGRLVYEQYF. In DNA, the CDR3 is TGTGCCAGCAGCCTGACGTGGAGGGGACGTCTTGTTTACGAGCAGTACTTC.

The chain links TRBV20-1 to TRBJ2-5; D is undetermined. CDR1 and CDR2 from the germline V gene are DFQATT and SNEGSKA (reference sequence). The V and J ends lost 7 bases and 5 bases respectively, with 11 bases between them. The CDR3 consists of 11 residues. The CDR3 loop reads CSVRHSETQYF. CDR3 sequence (DNA): TGCAGTGTTCGGCATTCGGAGACCCAGTACTTC.

This clonotype was observed many times. The rearrangement links TRBV12-3 or TRBV12-4 to TRBJ1-1, with unresolved D. Between the trimmed V and J ends, which lost 3 bases and 3 bases, there was a span of 8 bases. The CDR3 loop spans 13 amino acids. CDR3 in amino acids: CASSFAEYTEAFF. CDR3 bases: TGTGCCAGCAGTTTCGCGGAATACACTGAAGCTTTCTTT.

CDR3: CSASRLGPEAFF. For the CDR3, the DNA is TGCAGTGCTAGTCGCCTGGGGCCTGAAGCTTTCTTT. V gene TRBV20-1 combines with J gene TRBJ1-1; TRBD1 might be the D (5 bases). V was shortened by 3 bases and J by 6 bases, with 11 bases between the two germline ends. Germline V CDR1 and CDR2: DFQATT, SNEGSKA (reference sequence). The CDR3 is 12 residues long.